This T cell receptor (beta chain) was sequenced for a study of blood T cell repertoires in COVID-19 (dated by TCRdb to 2020 to 2021). A note on the overall study: Collaborator samples came from the United States, Italy and Spain and covered acute and convalescent phases of COVID-19. The prospective study material was composed of cDNA or gDNA derived from T cells, B-cell-depleted T cells, or PBMCs. Subjects who had been exposed to COVID-19, were actively infected with it, or had recovered from it provided the deeply sampled blood TCRbeta repertoires that made up the dataset. The repertoires were released in a freely available public database meant as a resource for research on the immune response to SARS-CoV-2. The samples were drawn from two sources: the first 160 participants of the ongoing ImmuneRACE study, and 950 to 1,500 subjects contributed by 6 global collaborators. Sample metadata almost always included a de-identified subject ID, COVID-19 status, age in years and sex. Where available, HLA class I and class II types were taken from metadata supplied by the sample provider and were not determined by assay-based typing. Paper-wide results and their limitations: The amount of clinical and demographic metadata varied by source and participant and was provided uncurated.

TCRbeta CDR3 regions were amplified from genomic DNA by means of the immunoSEQ Assay, a bias-controlled multiplex PCR. For the original study's pipeline: Within the assay, amplification of reference gene primers was used to estimate how many nucleated cells each sample contained. To quantify the absolute abundance of each unique TCRbeta CDR3 rearrangement, sequence reads were collapsed and filtered. For each sample, productive Simpson clonality was calculated by taking the square root of Simpson's diversity index across productive rearrangements. This is the immuneACCESS table as TCRdb keeps it, with only in-frame sequences that have V and J called. A part of the clones is gone; compared with another copy, unresolved V genes explain less than half, and the rest is unexplained. The V and J calls and the clone size are those of that table, but D and trimming were determined from the DNA. The sample table holds 400,000 to 450,000 clones, of which 75% to 90% were seen once. The ten biggest clones cover 1.1% of the sample.

In the prospective study, participants were about 18 to 95 years old, resided in 24 geographic areas of the United States, and were enrolled through a virtual design. To assign participants to cohorts, the prospective study relied on clinical history that participants themselves reported in a screening survey and a study questionnaire. Recovered participants in ImmuneRACE Cohort 3 were defined by two consecutive negative NP/OP PCR tests, clearance by a healthcare professional, or resolution of symptoms. In the prospective study, whole blood, serum and a nasopharyngeal or oropharyngeal swab were collected from each participant by mobile phlebotomists. Prospective study participants could optionally give additional blood draws and questionnaires over an approximately two-month period. Prospective study blood samples were shipped either frozen or at room temperature before DNA extraction. In regard to this clone: The specificity of this receptor is unknown. No base quality values were provided; no much bigger clone lies one nucleotide off.

The CDR3 has 15 amino acids, counting the end cysteine and phenylalanine. Here the CDR3 DNA is all that survives: 45 bases in frame from base 1. From the germline V gene, CDR1 is SGHRS and CDR2 is YFSETQ. From V the trimming removes 1 base and from J it removes 9 bases, while the gene matches leave 9 bases of the junction unaccounted for. The source of this sequence is a man in his thirties or forties who had recovered from COVID-19. The receptor chain draws on TRBV5-1 and TRBJ2-1, with 8 bases in between that match TRBD2. Sequenced input: PBMCs or T cells enriched from blood (not recorded which). The DNA sequence is given as TGCGCCAGCAGCTTGAGCGGGACTAGGAGTAGTGAGCAGTTCTTC. Translated, this is CASSLSGTRSSEQFF.